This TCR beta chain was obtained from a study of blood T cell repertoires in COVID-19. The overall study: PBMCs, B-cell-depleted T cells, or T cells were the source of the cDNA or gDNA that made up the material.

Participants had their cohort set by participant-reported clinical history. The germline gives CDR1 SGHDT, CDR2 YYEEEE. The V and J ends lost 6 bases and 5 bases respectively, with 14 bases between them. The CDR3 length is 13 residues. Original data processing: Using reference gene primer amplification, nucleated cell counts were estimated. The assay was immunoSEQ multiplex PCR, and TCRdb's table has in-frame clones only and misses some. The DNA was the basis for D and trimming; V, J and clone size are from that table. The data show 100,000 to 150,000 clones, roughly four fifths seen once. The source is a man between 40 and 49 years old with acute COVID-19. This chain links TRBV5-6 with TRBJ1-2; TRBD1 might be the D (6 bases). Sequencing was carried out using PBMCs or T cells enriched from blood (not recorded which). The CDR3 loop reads CASNRGSGYGYTF. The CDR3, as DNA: TGTGCCAGCAATAGGGGGTCCGGGTATGGCTACACCTTC.